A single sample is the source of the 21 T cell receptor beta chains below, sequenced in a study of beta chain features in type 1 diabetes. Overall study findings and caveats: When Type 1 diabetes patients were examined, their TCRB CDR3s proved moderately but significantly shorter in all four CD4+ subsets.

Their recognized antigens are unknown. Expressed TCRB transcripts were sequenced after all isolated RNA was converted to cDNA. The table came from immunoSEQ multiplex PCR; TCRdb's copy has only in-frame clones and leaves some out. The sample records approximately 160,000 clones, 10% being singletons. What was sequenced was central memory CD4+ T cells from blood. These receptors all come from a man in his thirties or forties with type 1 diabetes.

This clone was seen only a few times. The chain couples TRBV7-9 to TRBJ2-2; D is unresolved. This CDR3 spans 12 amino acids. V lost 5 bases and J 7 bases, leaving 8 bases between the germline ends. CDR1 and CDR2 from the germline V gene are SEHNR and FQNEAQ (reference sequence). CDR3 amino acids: CASSVPGGELFF. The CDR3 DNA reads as TGTGCCAGCAGCGTTCCCGGCGGGGAGCTGTTTTTT.

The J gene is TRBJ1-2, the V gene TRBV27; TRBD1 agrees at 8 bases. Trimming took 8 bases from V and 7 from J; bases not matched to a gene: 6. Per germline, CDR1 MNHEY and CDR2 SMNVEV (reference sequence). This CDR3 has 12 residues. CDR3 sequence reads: CASYNRGGGYTF. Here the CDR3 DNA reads TGTGCCAGCTATAACAGGGGGGGTGGCTACACCTTC.

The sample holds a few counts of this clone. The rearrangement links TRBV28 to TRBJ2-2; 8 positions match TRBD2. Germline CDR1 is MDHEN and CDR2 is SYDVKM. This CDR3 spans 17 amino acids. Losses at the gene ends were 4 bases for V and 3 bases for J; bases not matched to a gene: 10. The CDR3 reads CASSSGSGGHHTGELFF. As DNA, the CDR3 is TGTGCCAGCAGTTCTGGAAGCGGGGGCCACCACACCGGGGAGCTGTTTTTT.

CDR3 in amino acids: CASWDSSNQPQHF. DNA of the CDR3: TGTGCCTCCTGGGACAGTAGCAATCAGCCCCAGCATTTT. The chain joins TRBV19 to TRBJ1-5; 7 nucleotides line up with TRBD1. Germline CDR1 LNHDA, CDR2 SQIVND (reference sequence). V lost 11 bases and J lost 0; bases outside the gene matches: 4. The CDR3 spans 13 residues.

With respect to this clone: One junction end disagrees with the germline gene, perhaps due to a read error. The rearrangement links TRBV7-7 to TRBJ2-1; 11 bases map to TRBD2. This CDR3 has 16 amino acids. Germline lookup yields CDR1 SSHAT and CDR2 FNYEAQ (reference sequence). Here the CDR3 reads CASSTTSGGAGGEQFF. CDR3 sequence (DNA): TGTGCTAGCAGCACAACTAGCGGGGGAGCAGGGGGCGAGCAGTTCTTC.

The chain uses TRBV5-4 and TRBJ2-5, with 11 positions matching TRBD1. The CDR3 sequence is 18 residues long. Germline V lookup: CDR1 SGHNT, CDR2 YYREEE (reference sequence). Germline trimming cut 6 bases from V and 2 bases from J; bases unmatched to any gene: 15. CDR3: CASNDGSDRGLGQETQYF. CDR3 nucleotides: TGTGCCAGCAACGACGGTTCGGACAGGGGGCTTGGGCAAGAGACCCAGTACTTC.

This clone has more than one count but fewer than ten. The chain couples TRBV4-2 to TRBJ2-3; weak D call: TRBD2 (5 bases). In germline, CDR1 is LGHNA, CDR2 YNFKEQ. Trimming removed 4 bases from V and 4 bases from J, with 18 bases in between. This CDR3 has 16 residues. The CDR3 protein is CASSPAGVNSADTQYF. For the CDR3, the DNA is TGTGCCAGCAGCCCCGCCGGGGTTAATTCGGCAGATACGCAGTATTTT.

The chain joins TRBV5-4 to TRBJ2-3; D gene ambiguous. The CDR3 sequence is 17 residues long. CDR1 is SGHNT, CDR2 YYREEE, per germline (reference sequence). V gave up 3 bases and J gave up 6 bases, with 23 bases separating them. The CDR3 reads CASSSLSPAGGGDTQYF. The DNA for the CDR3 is TGTGCCAGCAGCTCCTTATCCCCCGCCGGCGGTGGGGATACGCAGTATTTT.

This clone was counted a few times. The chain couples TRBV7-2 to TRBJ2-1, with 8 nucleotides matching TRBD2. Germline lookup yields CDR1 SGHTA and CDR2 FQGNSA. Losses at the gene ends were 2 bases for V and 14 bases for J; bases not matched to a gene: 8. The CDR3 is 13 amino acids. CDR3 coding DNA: TGTGCCAGCAGCTTATATAGCAGGGGACTAGAGTTCTTC. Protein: CASSLYSRGLEFF.

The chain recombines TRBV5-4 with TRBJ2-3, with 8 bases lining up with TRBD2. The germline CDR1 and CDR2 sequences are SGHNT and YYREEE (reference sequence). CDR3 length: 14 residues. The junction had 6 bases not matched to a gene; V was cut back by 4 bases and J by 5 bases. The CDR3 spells CASSVGLAVDTQYF. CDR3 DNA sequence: TGTGCCAGCAGCGTCGGACTAGCCGTAGATACGCAGTATTTT.

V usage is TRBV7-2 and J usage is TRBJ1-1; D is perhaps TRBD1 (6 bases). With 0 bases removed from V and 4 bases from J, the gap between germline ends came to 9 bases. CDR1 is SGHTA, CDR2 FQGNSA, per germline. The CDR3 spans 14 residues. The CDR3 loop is CASSLAQGSTEAFF. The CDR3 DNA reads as TGTGCCAGCAGCTTAGCACAGGGTAGCACTGAAGCTTTCTTT.

The CDR3 loop reads CASSGQGWNTGELFF. For the CDR3, the DNA is TGTGCCAGCAGTGGACAGGGATGGAACACCGGGGAGCTGTTTTTT. The genes are TRBV2 and TRBJ2-2; 7 bases agree with TRBD1. This CDR3 has 15 residues. The V segment lost 4 bases and the J segment 1 base; nucleotides outside the gene matches: 3. Germline V CDR1 and CDR2: SNHLY, FYNNEI.

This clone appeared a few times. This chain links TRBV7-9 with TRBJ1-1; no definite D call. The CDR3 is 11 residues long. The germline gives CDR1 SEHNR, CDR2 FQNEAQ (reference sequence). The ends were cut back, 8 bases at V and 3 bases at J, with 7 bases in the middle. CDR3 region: CASERDTEAFF. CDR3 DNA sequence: TGTGCCAGCGAGCGGGACACTGAAGCTTTCTTT.

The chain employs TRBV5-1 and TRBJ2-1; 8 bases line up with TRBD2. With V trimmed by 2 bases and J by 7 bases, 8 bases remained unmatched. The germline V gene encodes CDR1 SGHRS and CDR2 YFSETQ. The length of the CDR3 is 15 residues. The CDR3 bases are TGCGCCAGCAGCTTCCGGGAGGGCCTATCTAATGAGCAGTTCTTC. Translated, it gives CASSFREGLSNEQFF.

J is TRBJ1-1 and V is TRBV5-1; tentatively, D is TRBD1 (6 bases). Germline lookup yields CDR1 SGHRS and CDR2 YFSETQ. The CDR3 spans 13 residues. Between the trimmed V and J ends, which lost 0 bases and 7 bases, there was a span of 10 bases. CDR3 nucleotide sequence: TGCGCCAGCAGCTTGGGGGAACAGGGTGAAGCTTTCTTT. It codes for CASSLGEQGEAFF.

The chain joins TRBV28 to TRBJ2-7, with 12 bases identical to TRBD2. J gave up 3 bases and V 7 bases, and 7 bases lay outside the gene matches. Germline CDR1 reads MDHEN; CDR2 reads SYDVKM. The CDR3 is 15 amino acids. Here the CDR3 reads CASTGLAGTLYEQYF. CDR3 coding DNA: TGTGCCAGCACCGGACTAGCGGGAACCCTCTACGAGCAGTACTTC.

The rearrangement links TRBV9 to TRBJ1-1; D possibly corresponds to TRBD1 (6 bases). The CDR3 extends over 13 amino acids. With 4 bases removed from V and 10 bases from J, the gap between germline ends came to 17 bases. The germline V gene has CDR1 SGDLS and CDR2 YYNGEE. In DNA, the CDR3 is TGTGCCAGCAGCCGAAGTTGGGAACAGGGAGCTTTCTTT. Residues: CASSRSWEQGAFF.

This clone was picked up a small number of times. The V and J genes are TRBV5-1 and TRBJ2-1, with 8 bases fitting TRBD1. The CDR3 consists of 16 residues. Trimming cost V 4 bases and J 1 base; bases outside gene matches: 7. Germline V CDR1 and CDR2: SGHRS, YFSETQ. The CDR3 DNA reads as TGCGCCAGCAGCGCATCCGGGACAGGTTCCTACAATGAGCAGTTCTTC. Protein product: CASSASGTGSYNEQFF.

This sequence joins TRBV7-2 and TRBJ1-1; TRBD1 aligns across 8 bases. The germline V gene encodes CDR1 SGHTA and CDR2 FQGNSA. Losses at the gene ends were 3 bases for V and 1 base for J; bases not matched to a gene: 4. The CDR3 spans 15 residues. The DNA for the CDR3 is TGTGCCAGCAGCTTGGGGGACAGGAGGAACACTGAAGCTTTCTTT. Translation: CASSLGDRRNTEAFF. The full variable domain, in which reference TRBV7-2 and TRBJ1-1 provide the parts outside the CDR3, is GAGVSQSPSNKVTEKGKDVELRCDPISGHTALYWYRQSLGQGLEFLIYFQGNSAPDKSGLPSDRFSAERTGGSVSTLTIQRTQQEDSAVYLCASSLGDRRNTEAFFGQGTRLTVV.

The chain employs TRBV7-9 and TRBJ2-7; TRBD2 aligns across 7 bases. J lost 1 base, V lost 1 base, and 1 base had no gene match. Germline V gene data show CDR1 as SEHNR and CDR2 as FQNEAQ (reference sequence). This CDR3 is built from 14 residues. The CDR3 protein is CASSLGGGSYEQYF. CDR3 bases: TGTGCCAGCAGCTTAGGGGGGGGATCCTACGAGCAGTACTTC.

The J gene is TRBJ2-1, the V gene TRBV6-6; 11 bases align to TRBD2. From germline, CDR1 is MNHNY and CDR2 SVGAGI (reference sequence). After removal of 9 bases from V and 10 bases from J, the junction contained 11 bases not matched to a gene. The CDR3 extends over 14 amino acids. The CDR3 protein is CASLPGTSGEEQFF. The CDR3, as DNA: TGTGCCAGTCTGCCCGGGACTAGCGGCGAGGAGCAGTTCTTC.